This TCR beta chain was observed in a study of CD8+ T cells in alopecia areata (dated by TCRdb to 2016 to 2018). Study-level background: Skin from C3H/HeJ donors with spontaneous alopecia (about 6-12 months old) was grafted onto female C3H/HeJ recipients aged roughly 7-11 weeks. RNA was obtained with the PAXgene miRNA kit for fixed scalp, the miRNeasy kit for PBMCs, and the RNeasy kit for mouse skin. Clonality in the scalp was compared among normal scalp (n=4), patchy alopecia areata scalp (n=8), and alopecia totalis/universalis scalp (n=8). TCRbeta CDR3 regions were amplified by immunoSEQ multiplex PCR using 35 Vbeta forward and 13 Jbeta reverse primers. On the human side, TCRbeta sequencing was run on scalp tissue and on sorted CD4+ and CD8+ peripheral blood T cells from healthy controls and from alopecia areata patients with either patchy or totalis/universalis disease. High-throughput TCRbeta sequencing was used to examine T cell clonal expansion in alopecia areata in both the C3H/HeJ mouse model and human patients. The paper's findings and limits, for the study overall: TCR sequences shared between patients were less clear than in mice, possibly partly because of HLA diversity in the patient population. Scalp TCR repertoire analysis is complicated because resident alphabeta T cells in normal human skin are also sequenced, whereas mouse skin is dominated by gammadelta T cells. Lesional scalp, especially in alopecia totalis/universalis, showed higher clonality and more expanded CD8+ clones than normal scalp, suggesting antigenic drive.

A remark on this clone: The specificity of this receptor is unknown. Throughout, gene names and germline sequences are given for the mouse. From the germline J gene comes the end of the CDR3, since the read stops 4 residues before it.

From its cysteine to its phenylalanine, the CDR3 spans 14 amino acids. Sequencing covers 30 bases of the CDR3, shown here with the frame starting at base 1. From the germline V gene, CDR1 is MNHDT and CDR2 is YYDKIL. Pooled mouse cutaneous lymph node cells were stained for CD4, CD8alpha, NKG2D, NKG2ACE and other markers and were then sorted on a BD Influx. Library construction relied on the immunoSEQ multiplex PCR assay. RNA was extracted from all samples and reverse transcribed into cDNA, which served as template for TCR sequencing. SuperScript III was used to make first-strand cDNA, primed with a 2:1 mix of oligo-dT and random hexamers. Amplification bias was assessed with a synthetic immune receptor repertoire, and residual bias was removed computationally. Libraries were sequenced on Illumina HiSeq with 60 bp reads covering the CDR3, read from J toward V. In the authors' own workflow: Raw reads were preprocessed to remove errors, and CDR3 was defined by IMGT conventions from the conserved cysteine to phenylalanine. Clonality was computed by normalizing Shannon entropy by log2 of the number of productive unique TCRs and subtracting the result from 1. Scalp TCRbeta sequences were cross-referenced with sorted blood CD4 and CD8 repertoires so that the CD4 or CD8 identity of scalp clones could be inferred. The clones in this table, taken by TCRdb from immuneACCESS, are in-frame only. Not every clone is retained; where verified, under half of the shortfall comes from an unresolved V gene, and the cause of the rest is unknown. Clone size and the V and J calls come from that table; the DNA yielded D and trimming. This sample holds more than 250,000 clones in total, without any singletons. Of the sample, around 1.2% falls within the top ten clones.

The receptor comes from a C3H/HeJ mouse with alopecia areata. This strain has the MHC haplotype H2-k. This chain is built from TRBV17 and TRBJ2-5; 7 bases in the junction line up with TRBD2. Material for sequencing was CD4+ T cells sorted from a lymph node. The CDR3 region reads CASSRPWGKDTQYF. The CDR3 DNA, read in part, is TGTGCTAGCAGTAGACCCTGGGGGAAAGAC.